This T cell receptor beta chain was recovered during a study of blood T cells in healthy people across ages. Study-wide results and caveats: The long-lived group displayed more naive CD4+ cells, plus higher diversity, than the aged donors did. Those diversity estimates obtained from one million T cells were thought to be underestimates.

The second PCR ran roughly 6 to 11 cycles with a sample-barcoded 5' primer and J-beta primers. TCRdb fed the 5' RACE reads into MiXCR, producing one record per CDR3 protein. The sample has about a million distinct CDR3 sequences; roughly 48% are singletons. Regarding this clonotype: The target antigen is unknown.

This CDR3 has 20 residues. Trimming removed 3 bases from V and 0 bases from J, with 21 bases in between. Specimen: blood. The rearrangement uses TRBV12-3 or TRBV12-4 and TRBJ2-6, with D perhaps TRBD1 (5 bases). The receptor was isolated from a man aged 25 to 40 in good health. For the CDR3, the DNA is TGTGCCAGCAGTTTGACTCTCAGACAGAGCAAAGGCTCTGGGGCCAACGTCCTGACTTTC. Residues: CASSLTLRQSKGSGANVLTF.